A single sample gave rise to the 10 T cell receptor beta chains below, sequenced in a study of T-cell memory formation after mild COVID-19. TCRdb independently ran MiXCR on the 5' RACE reads; one entry per CDR3 protein. The sample holds about 180,000 distinct CDR3 sequences, about a fifth seen once. The source material was PBMCs or a T cell subset sorted from them (not recorded which). Every receptor here comes from a man aged 18 to 30 who had mild COVID-19 (a few samples of this study predate the infection). Cell type and time point are not known.

The chain is built from TRBV6-2 or TRBV6-3 and TRBJ2-3; 12 nucleotides line up with TRBD1. This CDR3 has 17 residues. Trimming at V came to 5 bases and at J to 3 bases, leaving 9 bases not matched to a gene. The germline V gene encodes CDR1 MNHEY and CDR2 SVGEGT. CDR3 DNA sequence: TGTGCCAGCAGTCCCGGGACAGGGGGCTTGGAGACAGATACGCAGTATTTT. Its translation is CASSPGTGGLETDTQYF.

This clonotype was seen a few times. J is TRBJ1-1 and V is TRBV7-8, with D possibly matching TRBD1 (5 bases). V lost 3 bases and J 10 bases, leaving 15 bases between the germline ends. The CDR3 covers 13 residues. The germline V gene has CDR1 SGHVS and CDR2 FQNEAQ. The CDR3 loop reads CASSFSDGTGAFF. For the CDR3, the DNA is TGTGCCAGCAGCTTTAGCGATGGGACGGGAGCTTTCTTT.

V and J are TRBV20-1 and TRBJ2-3; D is undetermined. Germline V gene sequence: CDR1 DFQATT, CDR2 SNEGSKA (reference sequence). The CDR3 totals 12 residues. Trimming stripped 0 bases from V and 4 bases from J, with 5 bases between. This CDR3 reads CSARDLSDTQYF. The CDR3 bases are TGCAGTGCTAGAGATCTATCAGATACGCAGTATTTT.

The CDR3 nucleotides are TGTGCCAGCAGTTACGCAGGGGTCACTGAAGCTTTCTTT. Its protein is CASSYAGVTEAFF. The V gene is TRBV6-6, the J gene TRBJ1-1; weak D call: TRBD1 (6 bases). Germline lookup yields CDR1 MNHNY and CDR2 SVGAGI (reference sequence). The V and J ends lost 2 bases and 4 bases respectively, with 8 bases between them. This CDR3 region has 13 residues.

The chain employs TRBV5-6 and TRBJ2-6; no firm D call. Germline V CDR1 and CDR2: SGHDT, YYEEEE. The germline V and J ends were trimmed by 4 bases and 0 bases, with 11 bases remaining between them. The CDR3 spans 16 residues. CDR3 nucleotides: TGTGCCAGCAGCCGCATAACCTACTCTGGGGCCAACGTCCTGACTTTC. This codes for CASSRITYSGANVLTF.

Details on this clonotype: An end of the junction differs from the germline gene, which may be a read error. The rearrangement joins TRBV30 to TRBJ1-5, with TRBD1 matching over 7 bases. CDR1 and CDR2 from the germline V gene are GTSNPN and SVGIG (reference sequence). This CDR3 is 14 amino acids long. CDR3 residues: CALSEGQIDQPQHF. In DNA, the CDR3 is TGTGCCTTGAGTGAGGGACAGATCGATCAGCCCCAGCATTTT.

V is TRBV12-3 or TRBV12-4 and J is TRBJ2-5; tentatively, D is TRBD2 (7 bases). Between the trimmed V and J ends, which lost 3 bases and 10 bases, there was a span of 21 bases. The CDR3 is made up of 15 amino acids. The CDR3, as DNA: TGTGCCAGCAGTTTGCGGGGGCTCGGGGCCCAGGTCCAGTACTTC. Protein sequence: CASSLRGLGAQVQYF.

This clonotype was detected only a few times. CDR3 coding DNA: TGTGCCAGCAGCCCTCTCGTGGGGGATACGCAGTATTTT. It encodes CASSPLVGDTQYF. This chain links TRBV3-1 with TRBJ2-3; unclear D gene. From germline, CDR1 is LGHDT and CDR2 YNNKEL (reference sequence). CDR3 length: 13 residues. V shed 4 bases and J shed 6 bases, with 11 bases lying between them.

The table lists this clonotype with a count of one. This rearrangement joins TRBV5-4 to TRBJ2-5; D may be TRBD1 (6 bases). This CDR3 comprises 13 residues. CDR1 and CDR2 from the germline V gene are SGHNT and YYREEE (reference sequence). V lost 4 bases and J lost 2, with 9 bases in between. CDR3 sequence: CASSRTDQETQYF. CDR3 in DNA: TGTGCCAGCAGCCGGACAGATCAAGAGACCCAGTACTTC.

The rearrangement uses TRBV5-1 and TRBJ2-3; the D gene is possibly TRBD1 (5 bases). The CDR3 is 14 amino acids. Trimming stripped 5 bases from V and 0 bases from J, with 10 bases between. The germline gives CDR1 SGHRS, CDR2 YFSETQ. The CDR3 region is CASRQGASTDTQYF. The DNA for the CDR3 is TGCGCCAGCAGACAAGGGGCTAGCACAGATACGCAGTATTTT.